This T cell receptor (beta chain) comes out of a study of OX40 agonist ivuxolimab in advanced cancers. V lost 2 bases, J lost 1 base, and 0 bases lay in between. The CDR3 totals 13 residues. Looked up from germline, CDR1 is KGHSH and CDR2 is LQKENI. Sequenced by immunoSEQ multiplex PCR; TCRdb stores in-frame clones only, minus some. The sample includes 65,000 to 80,000 clones, 92% of them seen just once. Source: CD4+ or CD8+ T cells sorted from blood, taken in a trial of the OX40 agonist ivuxolimab. V gene TRBV18 combines with J gene TRBJ2-6; D is uncertain. This clonotype was obtained from an adult with an advanced solid tumor such as melanoma, head and neck, liver or kidney cancer. The CDR3 DNA reads as TGTGCCAGCTCACCATCTGGGGCCAACGTCCTGACTTTC. This encodes CASSPSGANVLTF.